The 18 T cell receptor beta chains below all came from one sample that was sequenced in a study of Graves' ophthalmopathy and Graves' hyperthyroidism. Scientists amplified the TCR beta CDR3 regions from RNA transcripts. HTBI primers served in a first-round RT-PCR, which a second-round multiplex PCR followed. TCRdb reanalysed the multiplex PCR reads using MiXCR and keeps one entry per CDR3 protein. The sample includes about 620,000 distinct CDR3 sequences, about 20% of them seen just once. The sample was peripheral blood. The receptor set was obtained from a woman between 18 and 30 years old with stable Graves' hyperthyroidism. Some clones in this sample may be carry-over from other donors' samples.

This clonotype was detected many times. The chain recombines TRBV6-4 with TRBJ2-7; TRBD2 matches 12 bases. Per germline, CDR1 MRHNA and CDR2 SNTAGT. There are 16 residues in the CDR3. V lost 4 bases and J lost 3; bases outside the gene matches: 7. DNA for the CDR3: TGTGCCAGCAGTGGTGTGACTAGCGGGAGTTACTACGAGCAGTACTTC. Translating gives CASSGVTSGSYYEQYF.

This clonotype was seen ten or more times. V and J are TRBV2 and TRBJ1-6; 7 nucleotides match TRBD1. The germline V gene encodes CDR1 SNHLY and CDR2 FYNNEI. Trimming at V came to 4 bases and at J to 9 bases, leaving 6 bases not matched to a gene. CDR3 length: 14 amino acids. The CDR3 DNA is TGTGCCAGCAGTGCACAGGGGTTGGGTTCACCCCTCCACTTT. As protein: CASSAQGLGSPLHF.

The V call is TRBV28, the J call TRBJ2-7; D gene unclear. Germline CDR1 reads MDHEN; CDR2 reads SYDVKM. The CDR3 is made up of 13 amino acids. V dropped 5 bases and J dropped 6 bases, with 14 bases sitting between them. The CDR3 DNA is TGTGCCAGCAGTGGCGGACCCTTGATCGAGCAGTACTTC. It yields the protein CASSGGPLIEQYF.

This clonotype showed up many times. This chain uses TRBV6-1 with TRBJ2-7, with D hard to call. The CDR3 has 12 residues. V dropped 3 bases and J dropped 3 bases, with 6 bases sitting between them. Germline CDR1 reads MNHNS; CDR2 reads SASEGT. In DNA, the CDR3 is TGTGCCAGCAGTGAGTCGGGCTACGAGCAGTACTTC. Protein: CASSESGYEQYF.

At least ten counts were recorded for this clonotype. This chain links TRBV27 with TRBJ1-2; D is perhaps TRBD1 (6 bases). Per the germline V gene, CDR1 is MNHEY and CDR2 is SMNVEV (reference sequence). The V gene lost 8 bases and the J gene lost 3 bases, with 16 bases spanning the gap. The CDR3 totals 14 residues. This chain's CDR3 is CASGSRGRDYGYTF. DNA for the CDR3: TGTGCCAGCGGATCAAGGGGGAGGGACTATGGCTACACCTTC.

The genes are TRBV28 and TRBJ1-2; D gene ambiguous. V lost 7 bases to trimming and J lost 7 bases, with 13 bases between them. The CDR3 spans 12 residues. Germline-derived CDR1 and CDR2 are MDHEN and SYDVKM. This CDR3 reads CASTPFGRGYTF. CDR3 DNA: TGTGCCAGCACCCCATTCGGGCGTGGCTACACCTTC.

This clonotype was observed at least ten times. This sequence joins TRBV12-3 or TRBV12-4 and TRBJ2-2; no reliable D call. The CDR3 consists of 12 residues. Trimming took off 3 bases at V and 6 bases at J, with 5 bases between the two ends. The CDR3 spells CASSFFPGELFF. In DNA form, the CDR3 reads TGTGCCAGCAGTTTCTTCCCCGGGGAGCTGTTTTTT.

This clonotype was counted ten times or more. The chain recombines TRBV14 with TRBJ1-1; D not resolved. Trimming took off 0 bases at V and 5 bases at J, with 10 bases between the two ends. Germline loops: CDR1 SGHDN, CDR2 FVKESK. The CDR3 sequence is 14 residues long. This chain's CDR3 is CASSQDLWGTEAFF. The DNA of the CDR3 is TGTGCCAGCAGCCAAGATCTTTGGGGAACTGAAGCTTTCTTT. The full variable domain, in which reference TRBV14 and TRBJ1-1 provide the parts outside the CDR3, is EAGVTQFPSHSVIEKGQTVTLRCDPISGHDNLYWYRRVMGKEIKFLLHFVKESKQDESGMPNNRFLAERTGGTYSTLKVQPAELEDSGVYFCASSQDLWGTEAFFGQGTRLTVV.

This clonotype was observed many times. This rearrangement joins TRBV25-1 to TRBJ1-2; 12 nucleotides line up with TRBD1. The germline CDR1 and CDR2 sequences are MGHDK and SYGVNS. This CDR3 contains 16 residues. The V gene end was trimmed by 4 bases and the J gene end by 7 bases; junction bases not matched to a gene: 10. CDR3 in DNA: TGTGCCAGCAGTGCGGCGGGACAGGGGGCTTGGACTGGCTACACCTTC. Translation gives CASSAAGQGAWTGYTF.

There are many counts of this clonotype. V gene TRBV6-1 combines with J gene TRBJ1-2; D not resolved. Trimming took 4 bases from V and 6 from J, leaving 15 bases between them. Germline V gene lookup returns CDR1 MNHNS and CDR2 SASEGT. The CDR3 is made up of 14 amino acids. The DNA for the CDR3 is TGTGCCAGCAGTGTCCTTGAGGTTCTCAATGGCTACACCTTC. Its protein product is CASSVLEVLNGYTF.

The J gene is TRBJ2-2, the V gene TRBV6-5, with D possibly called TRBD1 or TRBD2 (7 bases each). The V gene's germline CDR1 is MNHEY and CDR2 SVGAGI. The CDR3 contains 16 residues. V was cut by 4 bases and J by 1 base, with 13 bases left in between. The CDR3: CASSSPGGENTGELFF. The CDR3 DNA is TGTGCCAGCAGTTCGCCAGGGGGGGAGAACACCGGGGAGCTGTTTTTT.

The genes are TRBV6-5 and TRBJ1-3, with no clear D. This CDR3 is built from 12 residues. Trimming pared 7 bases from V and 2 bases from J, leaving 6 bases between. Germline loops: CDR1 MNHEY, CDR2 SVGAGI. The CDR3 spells CASISPGNTIYF. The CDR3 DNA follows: TGTGCCAGCATTAGTCCTGGAAACACCATATATTTT.

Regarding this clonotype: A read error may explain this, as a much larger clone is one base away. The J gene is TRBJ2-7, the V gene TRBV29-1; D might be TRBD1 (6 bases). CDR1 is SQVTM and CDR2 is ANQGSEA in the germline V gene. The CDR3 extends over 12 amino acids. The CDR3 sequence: CSVEMDRGEQCF. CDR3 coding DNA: TGCAGCGTTGAGATGGACAGAGGCGAGCAGTGCTTC.

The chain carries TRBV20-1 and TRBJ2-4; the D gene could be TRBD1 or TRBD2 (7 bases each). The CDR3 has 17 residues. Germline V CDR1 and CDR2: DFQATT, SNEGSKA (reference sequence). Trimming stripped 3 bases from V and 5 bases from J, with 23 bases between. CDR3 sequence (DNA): TGCAGTGCTAGGGGTCTCACAGGGGACTACCCTGAAAACATTCAGTACTTC. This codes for CSARGLTGDYPENIQYF.

The CDR3 sequence is CASSQLAAGNTIYF. The CDR3 coding sequence is TGTGCCAGCAGCCAACTGGCAGCTGGAAACACCATATATTTT. This sequence joins TRBV25-1 and TRBJ1-3; D is unresolved. CDR3 length equals 14 residues. The V gene lost 6 bases and the J gene lost 2 bases, with 11 bases spanning the gap. The germline gives CDR1 MGHDK, CDR2 SYGVNS. Full variable domain (missing parts from reference TRBV25-1 and TRBJ1-3): EADIYQTPRYLVIGTGKKITLECSQTMGHDKMYWYQQDPGMELHLIHYSYGVNSTEKGDLSSESTVSRIRTEHFPLTLESARPSHTSQYLCASSQLAAGNTIYFGEGSWLTVV.

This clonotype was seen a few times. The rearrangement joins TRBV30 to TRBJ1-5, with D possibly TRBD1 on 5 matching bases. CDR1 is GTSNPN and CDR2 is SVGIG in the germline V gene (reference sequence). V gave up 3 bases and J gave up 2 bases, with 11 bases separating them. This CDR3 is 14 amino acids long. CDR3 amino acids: CAWREQGGNQPQHF. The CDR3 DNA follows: TGTGCCTGGAGAGAGCAGGGCGGCAATCAGCCCCAGCATTTT.

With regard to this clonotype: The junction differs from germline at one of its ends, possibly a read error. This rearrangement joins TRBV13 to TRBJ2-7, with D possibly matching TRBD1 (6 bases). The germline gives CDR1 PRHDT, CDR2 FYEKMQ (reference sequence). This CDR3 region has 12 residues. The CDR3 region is CASSYAPGEPCF. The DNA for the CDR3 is TGTGCCAGCAGCTACGCGCCAGGGGAGCCGTGCTTC.

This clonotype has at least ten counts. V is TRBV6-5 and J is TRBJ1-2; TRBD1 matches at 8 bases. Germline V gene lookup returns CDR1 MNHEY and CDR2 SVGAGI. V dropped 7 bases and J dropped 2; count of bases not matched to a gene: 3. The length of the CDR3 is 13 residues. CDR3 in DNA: TGTGCCAGCAAAACAGGGGGAAACTATGGCTACACCTTC. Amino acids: CASKTGGNYGYTF.